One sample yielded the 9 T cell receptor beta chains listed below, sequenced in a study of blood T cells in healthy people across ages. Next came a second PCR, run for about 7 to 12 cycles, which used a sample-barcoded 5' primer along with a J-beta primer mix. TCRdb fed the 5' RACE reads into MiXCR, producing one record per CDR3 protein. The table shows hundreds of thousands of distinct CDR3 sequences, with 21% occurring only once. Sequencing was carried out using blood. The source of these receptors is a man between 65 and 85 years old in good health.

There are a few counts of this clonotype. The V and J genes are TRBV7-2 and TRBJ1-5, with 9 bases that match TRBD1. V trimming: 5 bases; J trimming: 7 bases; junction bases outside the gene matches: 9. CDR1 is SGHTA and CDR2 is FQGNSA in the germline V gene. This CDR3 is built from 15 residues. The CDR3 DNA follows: TGTGCCAGCAGCCTCCGGACAGGGGAAGGGCAGCCCCAGCATTTT. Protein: CASSLRTGEGQPQHF.

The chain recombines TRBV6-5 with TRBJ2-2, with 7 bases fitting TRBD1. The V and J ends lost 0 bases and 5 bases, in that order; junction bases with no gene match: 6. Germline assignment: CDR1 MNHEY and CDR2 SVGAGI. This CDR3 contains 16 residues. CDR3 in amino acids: CASSYSNRGPTGELFF. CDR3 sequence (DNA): TGTGCCAGCAGTTACTCGAACAGGGGCCCTACCGGGGAGCTGTTTTTT.

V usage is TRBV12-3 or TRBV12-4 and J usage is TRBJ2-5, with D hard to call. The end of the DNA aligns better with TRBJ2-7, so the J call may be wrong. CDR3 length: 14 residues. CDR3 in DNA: TGTGCCAGCAGTTTAGTGGCCTCTGGGAACGAGCAGTACTTC. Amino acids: CASSLVASGNEQYF.

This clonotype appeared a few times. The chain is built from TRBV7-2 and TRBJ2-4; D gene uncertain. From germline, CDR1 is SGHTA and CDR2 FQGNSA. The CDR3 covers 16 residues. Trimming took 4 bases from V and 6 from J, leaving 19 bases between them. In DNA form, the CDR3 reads TGTGCCAGCAGCTCTAGGGAAGGTTTGGGATTAAACATTCAGTACTTC. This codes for CASSSREGLGLNIQYF.

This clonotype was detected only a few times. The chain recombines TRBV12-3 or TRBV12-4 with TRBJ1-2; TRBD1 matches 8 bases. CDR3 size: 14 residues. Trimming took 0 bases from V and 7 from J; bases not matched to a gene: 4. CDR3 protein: CASSLADRGGGYTF. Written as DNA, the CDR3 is TGTGCCAGCAGTTTAGCAGACAGGGGTGGTGGCTACACCTTC.

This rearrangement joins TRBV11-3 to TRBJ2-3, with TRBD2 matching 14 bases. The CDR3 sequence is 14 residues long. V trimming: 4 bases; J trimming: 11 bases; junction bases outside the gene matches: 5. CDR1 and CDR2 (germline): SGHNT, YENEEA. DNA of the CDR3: TGTGCCAGCAGCTCGGGACTAGCGGGAGAAGGGCAGTATTTT. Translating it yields CASSSGLAGEGQYF.

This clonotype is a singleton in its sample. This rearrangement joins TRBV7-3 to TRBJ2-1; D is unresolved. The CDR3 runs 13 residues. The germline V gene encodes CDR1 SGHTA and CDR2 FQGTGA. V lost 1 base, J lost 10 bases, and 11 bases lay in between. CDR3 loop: CASSLSHFEEQFF. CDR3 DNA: TGTGCCAGCAGCTTAAGCCATTTTGAGGAGCAGTTCTTC. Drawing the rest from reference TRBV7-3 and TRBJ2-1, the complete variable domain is GAGVSQTPSNKVTEKGKYVELRCDPISGHTALYWYRQSLGQGPEFLIYFQGTGAADDSGLPNDRFFAVRPEGSVSTLKIQRTERGDSAVYLCASSLSHFEEQFFGPGTRLTVL.

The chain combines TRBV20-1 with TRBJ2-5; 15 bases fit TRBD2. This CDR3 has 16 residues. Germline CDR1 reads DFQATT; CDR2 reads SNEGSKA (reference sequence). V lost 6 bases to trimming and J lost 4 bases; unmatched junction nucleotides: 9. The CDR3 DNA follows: TGCAGTGCCGACGGACTAGCGGGAGGGCTGGTAGAGACCCAGTACTTC. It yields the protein CSADGLAGGLVETQYF.

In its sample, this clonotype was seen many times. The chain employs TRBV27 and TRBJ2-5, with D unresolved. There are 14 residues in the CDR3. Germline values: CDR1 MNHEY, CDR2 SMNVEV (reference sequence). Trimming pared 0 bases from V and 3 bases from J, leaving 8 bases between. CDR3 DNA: TGTGCCAGCAGTTTATCTCGCCCCGAAGAGACCCAGTACTTC. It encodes CASSLSRPEETQYF.